This T cell receptor (beta chain) is drawn from a study of T cells in Graves' hyperthyroidism and ophthalmopathy. Findings and caveats of the study: Most thyroid-expanded clonotypes above 0.001 were also found in blood. Ophthalmopathy, as predicted by the model, came a median around 7 months after the prediction.

Clinical Activity Scores of at least 3, NOSPECS grades of at least 4 and durations under 3 months characterized ophthalmopathy patients. This clonotype was recorded many times. Its antigen is as yet unknown. Trimming cost V 2 bases and J 2 bases, with 13 bases left between them. There are 16 residues in the CDR3. The germline CDR1 and CDR2 sequences are SEHNR and FQNEAQ (reference sequence). RNA transcripts yielded amplified TCR beta CDR3 regions. The HTBI set primed first-round TCR CDR3 RT-PCR. TCRdb processed the multiplex PCR reads anew with MiXCR; each CDR3 protein has one entry. This sample has approximately 400,000 distinct CDR3 sequences; around a sixth occur once, and the top ten carry about 38%.

The source of this sequence is a man younger than 35 with Graves' ophthalmopathy. This chain links TRBV7-9 with TRBJ2-4, with D unresolved. The specimen sequenced was blood. The CDR3: CASSLLPSSTKNIQYF. The CDR3 DNA sequence: TGTGCCAGCAGCTTACTACCCTCCTCGACCAAAAACATTCAGTACTTC.